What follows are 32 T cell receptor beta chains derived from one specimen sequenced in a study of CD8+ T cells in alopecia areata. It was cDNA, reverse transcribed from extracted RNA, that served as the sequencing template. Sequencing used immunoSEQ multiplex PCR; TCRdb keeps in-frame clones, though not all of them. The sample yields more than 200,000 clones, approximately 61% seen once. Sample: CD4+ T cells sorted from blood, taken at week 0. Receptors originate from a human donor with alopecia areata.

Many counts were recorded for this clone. The CDR3: CASSRTSGVQETQYF. DNA for the CDR3: TGTGCCAGCAGCCGGACTAGCGGTGTCCAAGAGACCCAGTACTTC. V usage is TRBV5-4 and J usage is TRBJ2-5; TRBD2 agrees at 10 bases. CDR3 length equals 15 residues. CDR1 is SGHNT and CDR2 is YYREEE in the germline V gene (reference sequence). Trimming removed 4 bases from V and 1 base from J; junction bases left unmatched: 4.

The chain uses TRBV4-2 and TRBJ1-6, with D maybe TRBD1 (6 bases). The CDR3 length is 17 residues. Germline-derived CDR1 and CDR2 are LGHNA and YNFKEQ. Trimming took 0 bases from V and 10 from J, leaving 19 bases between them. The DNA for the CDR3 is TGTGCCAGCAGCCAAGAAGGGGGGAGGACAGTTTCCTCACCCCTCCACTTT. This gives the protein CASSQEGGRTVSSPLHF.

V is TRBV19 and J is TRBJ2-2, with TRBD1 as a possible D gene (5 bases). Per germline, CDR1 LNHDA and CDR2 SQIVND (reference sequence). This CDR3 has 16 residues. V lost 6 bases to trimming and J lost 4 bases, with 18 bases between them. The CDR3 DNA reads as TGTGCCAGTAGCGGCGGTCAGGGCAGATCCACCGGGGAGCTGTTTTTT. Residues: CASSGGQGRSTGELFF.

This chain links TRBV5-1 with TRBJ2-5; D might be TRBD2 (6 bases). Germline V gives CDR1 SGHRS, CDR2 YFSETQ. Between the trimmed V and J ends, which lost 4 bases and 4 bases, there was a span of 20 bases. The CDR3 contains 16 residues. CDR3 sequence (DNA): TGCGCCAGCAGCACCTCCGGGACCGGAGGGGTAGAGACCCAGTACTTC. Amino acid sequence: CASSTSGTGGVETQYF.

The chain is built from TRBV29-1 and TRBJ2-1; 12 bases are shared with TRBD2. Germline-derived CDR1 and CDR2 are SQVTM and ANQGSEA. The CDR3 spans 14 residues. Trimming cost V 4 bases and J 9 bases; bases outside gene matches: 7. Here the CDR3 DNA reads TGCAGCGTTGCGGTACTAGCGGGGGGTAGTGAGCAGTTCTTC. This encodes CSVAVLAGGSEQFF.

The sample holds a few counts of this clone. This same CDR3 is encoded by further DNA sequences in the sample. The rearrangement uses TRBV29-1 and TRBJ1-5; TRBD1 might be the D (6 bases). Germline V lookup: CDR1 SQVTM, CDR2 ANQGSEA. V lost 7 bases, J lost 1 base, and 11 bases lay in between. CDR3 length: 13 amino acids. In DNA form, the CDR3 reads TGCAGCGCCCAGGGGTCGAGCAATCAGCCCCAGCATTTT. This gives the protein CSAQGSSNQPQHF.

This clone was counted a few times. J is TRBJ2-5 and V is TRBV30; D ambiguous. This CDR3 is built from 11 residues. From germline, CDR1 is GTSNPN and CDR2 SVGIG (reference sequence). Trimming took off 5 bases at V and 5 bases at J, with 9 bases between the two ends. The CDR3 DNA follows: TGTGCCTGGGGCCCTTGGGAGACCCAGTACTTC. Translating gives CAWGPWETQYF.

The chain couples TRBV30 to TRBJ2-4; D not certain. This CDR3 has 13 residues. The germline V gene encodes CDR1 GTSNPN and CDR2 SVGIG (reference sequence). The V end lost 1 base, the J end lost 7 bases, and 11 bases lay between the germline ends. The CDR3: CAWSGDGWNIQYF. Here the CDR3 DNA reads TGTGCCTGGAGTGGGGATGGATGGAACATTCAGTACTTC.

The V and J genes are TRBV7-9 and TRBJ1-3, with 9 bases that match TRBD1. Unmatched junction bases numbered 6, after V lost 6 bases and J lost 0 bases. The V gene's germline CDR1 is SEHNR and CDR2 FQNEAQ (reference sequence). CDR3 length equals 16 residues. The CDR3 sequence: CASRLQGAYSGNTIYF. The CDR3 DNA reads TGTGCCAGCAGATTACAGGGGGCCTACTCTGGAAACACCATATATTTT.

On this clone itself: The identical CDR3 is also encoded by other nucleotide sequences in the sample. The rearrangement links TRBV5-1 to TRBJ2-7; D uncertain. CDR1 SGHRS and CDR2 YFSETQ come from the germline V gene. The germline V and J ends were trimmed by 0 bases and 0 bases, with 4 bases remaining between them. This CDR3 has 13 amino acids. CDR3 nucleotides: TGCGCCAGCAGCTTGGAGGGCTCCTACGAGCAGTACTTC. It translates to CASSLEGSYEQYF.

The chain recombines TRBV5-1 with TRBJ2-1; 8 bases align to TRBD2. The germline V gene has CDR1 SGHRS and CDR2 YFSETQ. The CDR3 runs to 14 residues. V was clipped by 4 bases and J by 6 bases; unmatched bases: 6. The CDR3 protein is CASSTGGASNEQFF. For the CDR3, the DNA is TGCGCCAGCAGCACCGGGGGGGCCTCCAATGAGCAGTTCTTC.

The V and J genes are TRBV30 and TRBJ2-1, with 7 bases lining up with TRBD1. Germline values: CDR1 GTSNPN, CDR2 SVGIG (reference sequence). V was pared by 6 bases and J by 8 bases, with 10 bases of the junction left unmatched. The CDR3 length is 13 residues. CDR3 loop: CACSDRVLHEQFF. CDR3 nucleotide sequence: TGTGCCTGTTCCGACAGGGTATTACATGAGCAGTTCTTC. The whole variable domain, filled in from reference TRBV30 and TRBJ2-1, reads SQTIHQWPATLVQPVGSPLSLECTVEGTSNPNLYWYRQAAGRGLQLLFYSVGIGQISSEVPQNLSASRPQDRQFILSSKKLLLSDSGFYLCACSDRVLHEQFFGPGTRLTVL.

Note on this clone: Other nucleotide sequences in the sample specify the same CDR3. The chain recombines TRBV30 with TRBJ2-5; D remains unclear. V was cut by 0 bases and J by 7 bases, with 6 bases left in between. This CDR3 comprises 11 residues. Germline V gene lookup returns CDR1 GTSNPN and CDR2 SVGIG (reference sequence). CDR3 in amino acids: CAWSVLGTQYF. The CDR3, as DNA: TGTGCCTGGAGTGTATTGGGGACCCAGTACTTC.

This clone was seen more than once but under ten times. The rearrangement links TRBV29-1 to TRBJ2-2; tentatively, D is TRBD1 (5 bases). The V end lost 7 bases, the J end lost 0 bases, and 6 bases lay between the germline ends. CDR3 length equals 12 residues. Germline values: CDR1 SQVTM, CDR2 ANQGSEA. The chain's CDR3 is CSGTTNTGELFF. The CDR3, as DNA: TGCAGCGGGACAACGAACACCGGGGAGCTGTTTTTT.

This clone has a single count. In DNA, the CDR3 is TGTGCCAGCAGCTTGGGTCGGAACAATCAGCCCCAGCATTTT. Its translation is CASSLGRNNQPQHF. V gene TRBV5-6 combines with J gene TRBJ1-5; D not certain. The germline V and J ends were trimmed by 0 bases and 3 bases, with 7 bases remaining between them. The CDR3 is 14 residues long. Germline values: CDR1 SGHDT, CDR2 YYEEEE.

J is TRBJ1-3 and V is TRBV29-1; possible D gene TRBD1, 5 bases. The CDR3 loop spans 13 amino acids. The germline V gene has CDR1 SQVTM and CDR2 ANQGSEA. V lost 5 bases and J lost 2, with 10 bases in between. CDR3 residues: CSVIQGPGNTIYF. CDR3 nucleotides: TGCAGCGTTATCCAGGGACCTGGAAACACCATATATTTT.

The CDR3 sequence: CAWSEGFVETQYF. In DNA form, the CDR3 reads TGTGCCTGGAGTGAGGGGTTTGTGGAGACCCAGTACTTC. The genes are TRBV30 and TRBJ2-5; possibly TRBD1 for D (5 bases). Germline V CDR1 and CDR2: GTSNPN, SVGIG (reference sequence). The CDR3 extends over 13 amino acids. Trimming took off 1 base at V and 5 bases at J, with 11 bases between the two ends.

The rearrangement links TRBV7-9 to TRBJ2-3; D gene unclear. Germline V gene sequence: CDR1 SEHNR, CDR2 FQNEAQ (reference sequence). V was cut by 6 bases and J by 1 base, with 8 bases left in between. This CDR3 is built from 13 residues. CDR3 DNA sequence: TGTGCCAGCAGATCAACGGGCACAGATACGCAGTATTTT. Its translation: CASRSTGTDTQYF.

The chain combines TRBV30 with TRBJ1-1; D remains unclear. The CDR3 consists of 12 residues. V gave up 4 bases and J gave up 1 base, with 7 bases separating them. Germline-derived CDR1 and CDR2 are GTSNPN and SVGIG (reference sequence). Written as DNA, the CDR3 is TGTGCCTGGAACTCAAGGAACACTGAAGCTTTCTTT. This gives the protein CAWNSRNTEAFF.

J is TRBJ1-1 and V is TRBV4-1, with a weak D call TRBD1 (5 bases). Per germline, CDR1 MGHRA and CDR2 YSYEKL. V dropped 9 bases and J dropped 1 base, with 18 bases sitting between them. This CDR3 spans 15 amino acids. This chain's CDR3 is CASSSPRDPNTEAFF. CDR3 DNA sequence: TGCGCCAGTTCATCACCCCGGGACCCGAACACTGAAGCTTTCTTT.

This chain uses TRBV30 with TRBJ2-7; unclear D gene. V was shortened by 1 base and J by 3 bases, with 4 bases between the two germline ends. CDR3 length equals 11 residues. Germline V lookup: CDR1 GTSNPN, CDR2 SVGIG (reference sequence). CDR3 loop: CAWSERYEQYF. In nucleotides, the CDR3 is TGTGCCTGGAGTGAACGCTACGAGCAGTACTTC.

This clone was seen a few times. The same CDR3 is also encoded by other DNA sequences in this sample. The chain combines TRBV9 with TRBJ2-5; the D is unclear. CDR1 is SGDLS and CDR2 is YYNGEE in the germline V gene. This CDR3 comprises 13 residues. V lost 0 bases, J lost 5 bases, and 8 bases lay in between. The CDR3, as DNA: TGTGCCAGCAGCGTAGGTGGGAAGGAGACCCAGTACTTC. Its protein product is CASSVGGKETQYF.

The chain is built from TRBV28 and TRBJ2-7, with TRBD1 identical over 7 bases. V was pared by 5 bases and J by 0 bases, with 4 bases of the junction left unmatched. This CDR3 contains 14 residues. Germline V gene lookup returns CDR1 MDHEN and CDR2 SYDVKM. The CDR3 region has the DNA TGTGCCAGCAGTCGGGACAGAGTCTCCTACGAGCAGTACTTC. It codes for CASSRDRVSYEQYF. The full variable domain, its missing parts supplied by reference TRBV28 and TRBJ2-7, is DVKVTQSSRYLVKRTGEKVFLECVQDMDHENMFWYRQDPGLGLRLIYFSYDVKMKEKGDIPEGYSVSREKKERFSLILESASTNQTSMYLCASSRDRVSYEQYFGPGTRLTVT.

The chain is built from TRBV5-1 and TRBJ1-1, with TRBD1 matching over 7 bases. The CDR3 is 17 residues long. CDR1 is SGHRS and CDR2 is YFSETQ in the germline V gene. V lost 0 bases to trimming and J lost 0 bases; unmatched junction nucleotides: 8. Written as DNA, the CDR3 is TGCGCCAGCAGCTTGGACCCGACAGGGCCTATGAACACTGAAGCTTTCTTT. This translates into CASSLDPTGPMNTEAFF. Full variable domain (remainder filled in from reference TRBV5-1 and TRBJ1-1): KAGVTQTPRYLIKTRGQQVTLSCSPISGHRSVSWYQQTPGQGLQFLFEYFSETQRNKGNFPGRFSGRQFSNSRSEMNVSTLELGDSALYLCASSLDPTGPMNTEAFFGQGTRLTVV.

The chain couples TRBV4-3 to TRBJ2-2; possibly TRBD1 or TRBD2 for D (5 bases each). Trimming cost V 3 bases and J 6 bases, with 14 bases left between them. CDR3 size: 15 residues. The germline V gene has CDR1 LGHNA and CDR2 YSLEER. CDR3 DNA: TGCGCCAGCAGCCAGCAAATCCGGGGCGCCGGGGAGCTGTTTTTT. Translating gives CASSQQIRGAGELFF.

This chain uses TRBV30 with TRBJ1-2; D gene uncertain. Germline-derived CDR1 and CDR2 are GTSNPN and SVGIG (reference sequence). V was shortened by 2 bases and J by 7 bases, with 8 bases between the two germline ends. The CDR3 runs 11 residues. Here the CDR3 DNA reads TGTGCCTGGAGTCCGGGAGTTGGCTACACCTTC. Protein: CAWSPGVGYTF.

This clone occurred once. The DNA of the CDR3 is TGCAGCGTTGAACGCAGGTTCAATGAGCAGTTCTTC. Translated: CSVERRFNEQFF. The chain uses TRBV29-1 and TRBJ2-1, with D unresolved. The CDR3 has 12 residues. Germline CDR1 and CDR2: SQVTM and ANQGSEA. V lost 2 bases, J lost 6 bases, and 8 bases lay in between.

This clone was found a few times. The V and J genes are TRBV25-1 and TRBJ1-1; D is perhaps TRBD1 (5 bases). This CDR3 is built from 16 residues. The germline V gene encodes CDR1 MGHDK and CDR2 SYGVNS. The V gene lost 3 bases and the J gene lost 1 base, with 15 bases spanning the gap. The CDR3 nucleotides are TGTGCCAGCAGTGAGTGGGACTTGACTCGGAACACTGAAGCTTTCTTT. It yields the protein CASSEWDLTRNTEAFF.

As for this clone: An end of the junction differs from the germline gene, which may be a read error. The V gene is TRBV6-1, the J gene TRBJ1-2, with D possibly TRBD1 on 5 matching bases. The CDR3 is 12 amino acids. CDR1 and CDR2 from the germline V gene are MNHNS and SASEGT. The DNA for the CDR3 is TGTGCCAGCAGTGAGCCGGGACGCCCGATCAACTTC. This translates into CASSEPGRPINF.

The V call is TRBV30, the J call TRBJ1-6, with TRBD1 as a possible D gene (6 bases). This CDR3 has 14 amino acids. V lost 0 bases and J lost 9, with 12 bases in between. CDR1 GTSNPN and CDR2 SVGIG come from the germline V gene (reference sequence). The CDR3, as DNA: TGTGCCTGGAGTGTACAAGGGGGTGGTTCACCCCTCCACTTT. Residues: CAWSVQGGGSPLHF.

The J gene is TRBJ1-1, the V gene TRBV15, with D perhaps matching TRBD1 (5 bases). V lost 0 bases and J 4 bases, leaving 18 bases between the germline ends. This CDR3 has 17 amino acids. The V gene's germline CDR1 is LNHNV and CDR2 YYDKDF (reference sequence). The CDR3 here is CATSRDVARGRATEAFF. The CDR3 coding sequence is TGTGCCACCAGCAGAGATGTCGCGAGGGGCAGGGCCACTGAAGCTTTCTTT. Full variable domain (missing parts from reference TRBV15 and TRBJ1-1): DAMVIQNPRYQVTQFGKPVTLSCSQTLNHNVMYWYQQKSSQAPKLLFHYYDKDFNNEADTPDNFQSRRPNTSFCFLDIRSPGLGDTAMYLCATSRDVARGRATEAFFGQGTRLTVV.

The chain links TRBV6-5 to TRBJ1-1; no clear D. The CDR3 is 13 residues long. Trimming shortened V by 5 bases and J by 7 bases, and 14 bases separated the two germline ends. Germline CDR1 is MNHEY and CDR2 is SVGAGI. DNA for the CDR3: TGTGCCAGCAGTCTTGGGAGAGCAGGTGAAGCTTTCTTT. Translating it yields CASSLGRAGEAFF.